Listed below are T cell receptor beta chains from one sample, sequenced in a study of regulatory and conventional T cells in RAG deficiency. The assay was immunoSEQ multiplex PCR, and TCRdb's table has in-frame clones only and misses some. Of around 29,000 clones in the sample, just over 90% are singletons; the top ten hold roughly 0.82%. These records were also assigned to another study, of regulatory T cells.

Sequencing was done on a sample of Tregs sorted from blood. The receptor set was obtained from a human donor in good health. CDR3s include the opening cysteine and the closing phenylalanine or tryptophan. A D gene is named only where the DNA matches it firmly. Size is stated for part of the rows, as once, few or many counts, or as a class when the clone is expanded.

j_call cdr3_length d_call clone_size v_call cdr3_aa cdr3_nt
TRBJ2-5 15 TRBD2 . TRBV11-2 CASTQRGGRGETQYF TGTGCCAGCACCCAGCGGGGGGGCCGAGGCGAGACCCAGTACTTC
TRBJ2-5 13 . . TRBV11-1 CASRRGSQETQYF TGTGCCAGCAGACGGGGCTCCCAAGAGACCCAGTACTTC
TRBJ2-7 15 . once TRBV5-1 CASSLVRPTSYEQYF TGCGCCAGCAGCTTGGTGCGACCTACGTCCTACGAGCAGTACTTC
TRBJ2-7 15 . . TRBV5-1 CASSPGGNRFYEQYF TGCGCCAGCAGCCCTGGGGGAAATCGGTTTTACGAGCAGTACTTC
TRBJ2-5 14 . . TRBV7-2 CASSPGPRRETQYF TGTGCCAGCAGCCCCGGCCCTCGGAGAGAGACCCAGTACTTC
TRBJ2-1 15 TRBD2 . TRBV6-5 CASSYRGGGYNEQFF TGTGCCAGCAGTTACCGGGGCGGGGGCTACAATGAGCAGTTCTTC
TRBJ2-3 17 TRBD2 . TRBV5-1 CASSLGTTTTSTDTQYF TGCGCCAGCAGCCTTGGGACTACCACAACTAGCACAGATACGCAGTATTTT
TRBJ2-3 16 TRBD2 . TRBV5-1 CASSLNPAGVPDTQYF TGCGCCAGCAGCTTGAATCCAGCGGGGGTCCCAGATACGCAGTATTTT
TRBJ2-1 16 . . TRBV18 CASSPTRGHSYNEQFF TGTGCCAGCTCACCGACCAGGGGACACTCCTACAATGAGCAGTTCTTC
TRBJ1-2 16 TRBD1 . TRBV19 CASSIGTGLLSGGYTF TGTGCCAGTAGTATAGGGACAGGGCTCTTATCGGGCGGCTACACCTTC
TRBJ1-1 16 TRBD1 . TRBV12-5 CASGFHGTGGSTEAFF TGTGCTAGTGGTTTCCACGGGACAGGGGGAAGCACTGAAGCTTTCTTT
TRBJ1-2 14 . . TRBV5-1 CASSLAMDFGGYTF TGCGCCAGCAGCTTGGCCATGGATTTCGGTGGCTACACCTTC
TRBJ1-4 15 . once TRBV19 CASTPSEERREKLFF TGTGCCAGTACCCCGTCGGAGGAGCGGAGGGAAAAACTGTTTTTT
TRBJ2-4 14 . . TRBV13 CASSFRGAKNIQYF TGTGCCAGCAGCTTTCGGGGAGCCAAAAACATTCAGTACTTC
TRBJ1-6 14 . . TRBV14 CASSQDPVGSPLHF TGTGCCAGCAGCCAAGACCCCGTCGGGTCACCCCTCCACTTT
TRBJ2-3 14 TRBD1 once TRBV18 CASSPSGGADTQYF TGTGCCAGCTCACCCTCAGGGGGCGCAGATACGCAGTATTTT
TRBJ1-5 14 . few TRBV10-3 CAISPGQLGQPQHF TGTGCCATCAGCCCAGGACAGTTGGGCCAGCCCCAGCATTTT
TRBJ2-3 13 . . TRBV5-1 CASRTASTDTQYF TGCGCCAGCCGGACTGCTTCCACAGATACGCAGTATTTT
TRBJ2-1 12 . . TRBV19 CASSMRVYEQFF TGTGCCAGTAGTATGCGAGTGTATGAGCAGTTCTTC
TRBJ1-4 15 . once TRBV5-1 CASSLAGAAGEKLFF TGCGCCAGCAGCTTGGCCGGGGCTGCGGGTGAAAAACTGTTTTTT
TRBJ1-3 13 . . TRBV28 CASRYRDGNTIYF TGTGCCAGCAGATACAGGGATGGAAACACCATATATTTT
TRBJ1-5 15 TRBD1 . TRBV7-2 CASSFNRGLGQPQHF TGTGCCAGCAGCTTCAACAGGGGGCTAGGTCAGCCCCAGCATTTT
TRBJ1-6 15 TRBD1 . TRBV10-3 CAISARDRDDSPLHF TGTGCCATCAGCGCGAGGGACAGGGACGATTCACCCCTCCACTTT
TRBJ2-5 13 . . TRBV7-9 CASSLQPRETQYF TGTGCCAGCAGCTTACAGCCTCGAGAGACCCAGTACTTC
TRBJ1-5 15 . . TRBV19 CASRTGIAGNQPQHF TGTGCCAGTAGAACAGGGATAGCGGGCAATCAGCCCCAGCATTTT
TRBJ1-1 17 . . TRBV4-2 CASSPNTPPVGNTEAFF TGTGCCAGCAGCCCGAATACCCCCCCGGTAGGGAACACTGAAGCTTTCTTT
TRBJ1-4 19 . . TRBV18 CASSPPPAGYSTTNEKLFF TGTGCCAGCTCACCCCCCCCCGCAGGGTACTCAACAACTAATGAAAAACTGTTTTTT
TRBJ1-1 11 . . TRBV13 CASSGGTEAFF TGTGCCAGCAGCGGGGGTACTGAAGCTTTCTTT
TRBJ1-2 15 TRBD1 few TRBV14 CASSRPTSTGIGYTF TGTGCCAGCAGCCGACCGACGTCGACAGGGATTGGCTACACCTTC
TRBJ1-2 12 . few TRBV6-5 CASRGGMDGYTF TGTGCCAGCAGGGGGGGGATGGATGGCTACACCTTC